These 15 T cell receptor beta chains originate from one sample sequenced in a study of blood T cell repertoires in COVID-19. Sequenced by immunoSEQ multiplex PCR; TCRdb stores in-frame clones only, minus some. The repertoire includes 360,000 or so clones, roughly 89% of them detected once, and 1.7% sits in the top ten. Sequencing input: PBMCs or T cells enriched from blood (not recorded which). Every receptor here comes from a woman in her twenties or thirties who had recovered from COVID-19.

V is TRBV7-8 and J is TRBJ2-2, with 11 bases lining up with TRBD2. The V gene end was trimmed by 6 bases and the J gene end by 6 bases; junction bases not matched to a gene: 6. Germline lookup yields CDR1 SGHVS and CDR2 FQNEAQ. CDR3 length: 15 residues. The CDR3 region is CASRPTSGESGELFF. DNA for the CDR3: TGTGCCAGCAGGCCGACTAGCGGGGAATCCGGGGAGCTGTTTTTT.

V gene TRBV19 combines with J gene TRBJ1-5; 9 bases align to TRBD1. The CDR3 loop spans 15 amino acids. Germline V CDR1 and CDR2: LNHDA, SQIVND (reference sequence). With V trimmed by 0 bases and J by 6 bases, 3 bases remained unmatched. The CDR3 sequence: CASSIEGTGTQPQHF. In nucleotides, the CDR3 is TGTGCCAGTAGTATAGAAGGGACAGGGACTCAGCCCCAGCATTTT.

The chain couples TRBV7-9 to TRBJ1-1, with no clear D. Trimming left V 1 base short and J 7 bases short, with 7 bases between. CDR1 SEHNR and CDR2 FQNEAQ come from the germline V gene (reference sequence). The CDR3 has 12 amino acids. The CDR3 here is CASSLVVSEAFF. DNA of the CDR3: TGTGCCAGCAGCTTAGTGGTCAGTGAAGCTTTCTTT.

The chain is built from TRBV7-9 and TRBJ2-5; D might be TRBD1 (6 bases). The CDR3 is 16 amino acids. The germline CDR1 and CDR2 sequences are SEHNR and FQNEAQ (reference sequence). Trimming pared 5 bases from V and 0 bases from J, leaving 16 bases between. The CDR3 is CASSPPRQGNQETQYF. Written as DNA, the CDR3 is TGTGCCAGCAGCCCGCCAAGGCAGGGGAACCAAGAGACCCAGTACTTC.

The chain joins TRBV6-5 to TRBJ1-2, with unresolved D. The CDR3 totals 13 residues. V shed 11 bases and J shed 4 bases, with 17 bases lying between them. Germline loops: CDR1 MNHEY, CDR2 SVGAGI. CDR3 in amino acids: CAGSKETPYGYTF. The DNA for the CDR3 is TGTGCCGGCTCAAAGGAGACTCCCTATGGCTACACCTTC.

In its sample, this clone was seen a few times. The chain couples TRBV19 to TRBJ2-7, with 7 bases lining up with TRBD1. Germline V CDR1 and CDR2: LNHDA, SQIVND (reference sequence). V dropped 4 bases and J dropped 6; count of bases not matched to a gene: 12. The CDR3 extends over 15 amino acids. In DNA, the CDR3 is TGTGCCAGTAGTACTCAGGGGGACCATACCGGCGAGCAGTACTTC. Protein: CASSTQGDHTGEQYF.

The chain joins TRBV30 to TRBJ1-3, with TRBD1 matching over 8 bases. The CDR3 totals 16 residues. Germline lookup yields CDR1 GTSNPN and CDR2 SVGIG (reference sequence). V lost 3 bases, J lost 4 bases, and 11 bases stayed unmatched. CDR3 in DNA: TGTGCCTGGAGCGACGGGACAGGAGATTACGGAAACACCATATATTTT. It codes for CAWSDGTGDYGNTIYF. Full variable domain (remainder filled in from reference TRBV30 and TRBJ1-3): SQTIHQWPATLVQPVGSPLSLECTVEGTSNPNLYWYRQAAGRGLQLLFYSVGIGQISSEVPQNLSASRPQDRQFILSSKKLLLSDSGFYLCAWSDGTGDYGNTIYFGEGSWLTVV.

The chain has TRBV13 and TRBJ1-1; 9 bases are a match to TRBD1. The CDR3 runs to 12 residues. CDR1 and CDR2 from the germline V gene are PRHDT and FYEKMQ (reference sequence). V shed 9 bases and J 5 bases; nucleotides not matched to a gene: 4. As DNA, the CDR3 is TGTGCCAGTGGACAGGGGCGGACTGAAGCTTTCTTT. Protein sequence: CASGQGRTEAFF. Full variable domain (missing parts from reference TRBV13 and TRBJ1-1): AAGVIQSPRHLIKEKRETATLKCYPIPRHDTVYWYQQGPGQDPQFLISFYEKMQSDKGSIPDRFSAQQFSDYHSELNMSSLELGDSALYFCASGQGRTEAFFGQGTRLTVV.

The chain employs TRBV10-1 and TRBJ2-1; TRBD2 agrees at 8 bases. Germline V gene sequence: CDR1 WNHNN, CDR2 SYGVQD (reference sequence). This CDR3 region has 16 residues. J was trimmed by 2 bases and V by 2 bases; bases with no gene match: 5. CDR3 DNA sequence: TGCGCCAGCAGTGAGAGGACTAGCCGCCCCTACAATGAGCAGTTCTTC. This sequence encodes CASSERTSRPYNEQFF.

J is TRBJ1-1 and V is TRBV28; D not resolved. V was cut by 6 bases and J by 4 bases, with 12 bases left in between. The V gene's germline CDR1 is MDHEN and CDR2 SYDVKM. This CDR3 comprises 13 residues. CDR3 bases: TGTGCCAGCAGAATCACAGTGAGCACTGAAGCTTTCTTT. Translated: CASRITVSTEAFF. Supplemented by reference TRBV28 and TRBJ1-1, the full variable domain reads DVKVTQSSRYLVKRTGEKVFLECVQDMDHENMFWYRQDPGLGLRLIYFSYDVKMKEKGDIPEGYSVSREKKERFSLILESASTNQTSMYLCASRITVSTEAFFGQGTRLTVV.

The chain couples TRBV19 to TRBJ1-1; tentative D call: TRBD1 (6 bases). Germline CDR1 and CDR2: LNHDA and SQIVND (reference sequence). The CDR3 has 13 amino acids. V was shortened by 7 bases and J by 2 bases, with 11 bases between the two germline ends. The CDR3 sequence is CASKWGRNTEAFF. The DNA for the CDR3 is TGTGCCAGTAAGTGGGGGCGCAACACTGAAGCTTTCTTT.

The V and J genes are TRBV7-2 and TRBJ2-1; 7 bases are shared with TRBD1. This CDR3 is 16 amino acids long. Germline V CDR1 and CDR2: SGHTA, FQGNSA. After removal of 5 bases from V and 4 bases from J, the junction contained 11 bases not matched to a gene. The DNA for the CDR3 is TGTGCCAGCAGCCCGGCGACAGGGTTTAATTACAATGAGCAGTTCTTC. This encodes CASSPATGFNYNEQFF.

V is TRBV6-2 or TRBV6-3 and J is TRBJ1-1; D might be TRBD1 (6 bases). Trimming left V 0 bases short and J 4 bases short, with 15 bases between. Germline CDR1 MNHEY, CDR2 SVGEGT. The CDR3 is made up of 16 amino acids. Here the CDR3 DNA reads TGTGCCAGCAGTTACTCGATTGACAGGCCGGGCACTGAAGCTTTCTTT. As protein: CASSYSIDRPGTEAFF.

The CDR3 region is CAISTGTSGIRHGADTQYF. CDR3 bases: TGTGCCATTTCCACCGGGACTAGCGGGATCCGGCACGGAGCAGATACGCAGTATTTT. The V call is TRBV10-3, the J call TRBJ2-3; 13 bases agree with TRBD2. The V gene end was trimmed by 9 bases and the J gene end by 4 bases; junction bases not matched to a gene: 19. This CDR3 is built from 19 residues. Germline CDR1 and CDR2: ENHRY and SYGVKD.

The rearrangement uses TRBV11-2 and TRBJ2-1, with D uncertain. This CDR3 is 11 amino acids long. Between the trimmed V and J ends, which lost 5 bases and 7 bases, there was a span of 6 bases. The germline V gene encodes CDR1 SGHAT and CDR2 FQNNGV. CDR3 bases: TGTGCCAGCAGCATAATTAATGAGCAGTTCTTC. Its translation is CASSIINEQFF.